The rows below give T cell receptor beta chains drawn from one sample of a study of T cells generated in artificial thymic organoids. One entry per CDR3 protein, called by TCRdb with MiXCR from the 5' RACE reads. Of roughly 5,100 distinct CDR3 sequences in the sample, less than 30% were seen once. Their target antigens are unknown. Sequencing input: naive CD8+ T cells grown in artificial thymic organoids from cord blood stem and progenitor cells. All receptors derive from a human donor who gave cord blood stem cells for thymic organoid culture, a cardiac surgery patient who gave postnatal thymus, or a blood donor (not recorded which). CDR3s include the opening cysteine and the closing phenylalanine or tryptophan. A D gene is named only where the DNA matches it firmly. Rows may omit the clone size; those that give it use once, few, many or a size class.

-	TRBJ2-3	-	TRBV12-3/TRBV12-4	CASGFTPYTDTQYF	TGTGCCAGCGGTTTCACTCCTTACACAGATACGCAGTATTTT
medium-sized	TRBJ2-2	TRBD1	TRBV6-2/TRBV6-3	CATTWPSGQSTGELFF	TGTGCCACCACCTGGCCCTCGGGACAGAGCACCGGGGAGCTGTTTTTT
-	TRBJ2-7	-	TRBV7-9	CASSSAPCPSCYEQYF	TGTGCCAGCAGCTCGGCCCCCTGTCCGAGCTGCTACGAGCAGTACTTC
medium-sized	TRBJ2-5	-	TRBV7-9	CASSLVVYAIPNWQTQYF	TGTGCCAGCAGCTTAGTGGTTTATGCCATCCCAAACTGGCAGACCCAGTACTTC
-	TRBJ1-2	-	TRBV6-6	CASRHYGYTF	TGTGCCAGCCGGCATTATGGCTACACCTTC
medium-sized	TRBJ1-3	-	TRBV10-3	CAISPGKGNTIYF	TGTGCCATCAGTCCAGGGAAAGGAAACACCATATATTTT
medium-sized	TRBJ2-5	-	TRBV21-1	CASSKEGGQETQYF	TGTGCCAGCAGCAAAGAGGGGGGCCAAGAGACCCAGTACTTC
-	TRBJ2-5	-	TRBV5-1	CASSFPRGETQYF	TGCGCCAGCAGCTTTCCTCGGGGTGAGACCCAGTACTTC
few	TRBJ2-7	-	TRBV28	CASSSDSSPNFREYF	TGTGCCAGCAGTTCCGATAGCAGCCCGAATTTCAGAGAGTACTTC
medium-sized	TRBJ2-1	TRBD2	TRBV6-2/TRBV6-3	CASTRDRRLAGGPRNEQFF	TGTGCCAGCACCCGGGACAGGCGACTAGCGGGAGGGCCCCGAAATGAGCAGTTCTTC
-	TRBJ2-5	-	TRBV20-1	CSGINAEYMGETQYF	TGCAGTGGTATCAACGCAGAGTACATGGGGGAGACCCAGTACTTC
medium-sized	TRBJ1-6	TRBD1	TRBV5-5	CASSGPTGANSPLHF	TGTGCCAGCAGCGGGCCGACAGGGGCTAATTCACCCCTCCACTTT
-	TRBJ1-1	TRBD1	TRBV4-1	CASSQGQGGTEAFF	TGCGCCAGCAGCCAAGGACAGGGTGGCACTGAAGCTTTCTTT
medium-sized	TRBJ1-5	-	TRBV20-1	CSARNRGNQPQHF	TGCAGTGCTAGAAACAGGGGCAATCAGCCCCAGCATTTT
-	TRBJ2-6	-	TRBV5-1	CASSRPSGANVLTF	TGCGCCAGCAGCCGACCCTCTGGGGCCAACGTCCTGACTTTC
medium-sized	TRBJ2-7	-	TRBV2	CASSEANRGCSGPSSYEQYF	TGTGCCAGCAGTGAAGCGAACAGGGGTTGTAGCGGGCCCAGCTCCTACGAGCAGTACTTC
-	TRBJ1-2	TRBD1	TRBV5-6	CASSFLKGARDYGYTF	TGTGCCAGCAGCTTTCTAAAGGGGGCGCGGGACTATGGCTACACCTTC
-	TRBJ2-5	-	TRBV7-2	CASSHGAGETQYF	TGTGCCAGCAGTCACGGGGCAGGGGAGACCCAGTACTTC
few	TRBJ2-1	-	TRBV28	CASSLKRGVMSSYNEQFF	TGTGCCAGCAGTTTAAAAAGGGGCGTGATGAGCTCCTACAATGAGCAGTTCTTC
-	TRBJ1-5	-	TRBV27	CASSVGTYNQPQHF	TGTGCCAGTTCAGTAGGGACGTACAATCAGCCCCAGCATTTT
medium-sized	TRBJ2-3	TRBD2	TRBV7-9	CASSLRLAGSTDTQYF	TGTGCCAGCAGCCTAAGACTAGCGGGGAGCACAGATACGCAGTATTTT
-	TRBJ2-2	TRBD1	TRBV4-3	CASSQENRGTGELFF	TGCGCCAGCAGCCAAGAAAACAGGGGAACCGGGGAGCTGTTTTTT
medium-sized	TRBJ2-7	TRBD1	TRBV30	CAWSGDSSYEQYF	TGTGCCTGGAGTGGGGACAGCTCCTACGAGCAGTACTTC
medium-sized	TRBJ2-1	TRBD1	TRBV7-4	CASSLRWTGPHGNEQFF	TGTGCCAGCAGCTTGAGGTGGACAGGGCCCCATGGGAATGAGCAGTTCTTC
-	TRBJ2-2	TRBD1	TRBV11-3	CASSLDGQGGTGELFF	TGTGCCAGCAGCTTAGATGGACAGGGGGGCACCGGGGAGCTGTTTTTT
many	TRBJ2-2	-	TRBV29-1	CSVERQGRIAGELFF	TGCAGCGTTGAAAGGCAGGGGAGAATCGCCGGGGAGCTGTTTTTT
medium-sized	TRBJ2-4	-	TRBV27	CASSSQGPKNIQYF	TGTGCCAGCAGTTCACAGGGACCCAAAAACATTCAGTACTTC
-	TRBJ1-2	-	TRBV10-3	CAIRQGGGYTF	TGTGCCATCAGACAAGGAGGTGGCTACACCTTC
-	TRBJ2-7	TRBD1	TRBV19	CATSPGQGPGREQYF	TGTGCCACGTCGCCGGGACAGGGGCCTGGTAGGGAGCAGTACTTC
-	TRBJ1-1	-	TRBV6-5	CASSYAYRDTEAFF	TGTGCCAGCAGTTACGCCTACAGGGACACTGAAGCTTTCTTT
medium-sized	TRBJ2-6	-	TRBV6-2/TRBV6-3	CASSYESCSGANVLTF	TGTGCCAGCAGTTATGAGTCTTGCTCTGGGGCCAACGTCCTGACTTTC
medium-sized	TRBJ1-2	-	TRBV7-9	CASSPQGCAWKNYGYTF	TGTGCCAGCAGCCCACAAGGGTGCGCCTGGAAAAACTATGGCTACACCTTC
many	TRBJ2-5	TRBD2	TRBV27	CASSLSRTSGWYQETQYF	TGTGCCAGCAGTTTATCGAGGACTAGCGGATGGTACCAAGAGACCCAGTACTTC
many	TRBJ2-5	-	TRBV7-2	CASSLAYRPGTQYF	TGTGCCAGCAGCTTAGCGTACAGGCCAGGAACCCAGTACTTC
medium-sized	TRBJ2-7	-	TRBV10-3	CAISEGTPSYEQYF	TGTGCCATCAGTGAGGGGACTCCCTCCTACGAGCAGTACTTC
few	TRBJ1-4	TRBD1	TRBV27	CAGRTGGREKLFF	TGTGCCGGCAGGACAGGGGGCCGGGAAAAACTGTTTTTT
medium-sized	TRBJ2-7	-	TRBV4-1	CASSQERDCSYEQYF	TGCGCCAGCAGCCAAGAAAGGGACTGCTCCTACGAGCAGTACTTC